This T cell receptor (beta chain) was recorded in a study of blood T cell repertoires in COVID-19. Study-wide background: Sites across the United States, Italy and Spain contributed samples from acute and convalescent COVID-19.

With 5 bases removed from V and 1 base from J, the gap between germline ends came to 11 bases. The length of the CDR3 is 14 residues. The germline CDR1 and CDR2 sequences are SGHAT and FQNNGV. Sequencing used immunoSEQ multiplex PCR; TCRdb keeps in-frame clones, though not all of them. Of some 200,000 clones in the sample, 84% were seen once. The count of this clone is one. The sample was peripheral blood. The chain uses TRBV11-2 and TRBJ1-1; D remains unclear. The clonotype was recovered from a woman aged 40-49 years who had recovered from COVID-19. In DNA, the CDR3 is TGTGCCAGCAGCCCTCTAGGAACGAACACTGAAGCTTTCTTT. It yields the protein CASSPLGTNTEAFF.